This T cell receptor (beta chain) appears in the sequencing data of a study of untreated major depressive disorder. Study-level points and caveats: Compared with controls, depressed patients showed more TRBV05-01 (Vbeta 5.1) usage in CD4+ T cells. Findings may not generalize because the study sample was small.

Concerning this clone: What it recognizes is unknown.

Clones were sequenced by immunoSEQ multiplex PCR, and TCRdb holds only the in-frame ones, with some missing. This table holds 20,000 to 25,000 clones, roughly 89% found once. Trimming pared 1 base from V and 4 bases from J, leaving 16 bases between. This CDR3 region has 16 residues. Germline CDR1 and CDR2: SGHAT and FQNNGV. For sex, age, current smoking status and body mass index, every depressed patient had a pairwise-matched non-depressed control. Participants with major medical conditions, Axis I/II comorbidities, regular medication or illicit drug use were excluded. Sequencing was done on a sample of CD4+ T cells from PBMCs. The receptor's source is a woman aged 40-49 years in good health. The chain recombines TRBV11-2 with TRBJ1-2; D is possibly TRBD1 (5 bases). CDR3 sequence reads: CASSLGGLGHPYGYTF. CDR3 in DNA: TGTGCCAGCAGCTTAGGCGGTCTAGGACACCCCTATGGCTACACCTTC.